This entry lists 17 T cell receptor beta chains sequenced from one sample in a study of T cell responses to AZD1222 COVID-19 vaccine. Sequencing was performed with immunoSEQ multiplex PCR; in TCRdb, only in-frame clones are kept and a portion is missing. The sample shows over 100,000 clones, around 87% of them seen only once. Sequenced material: peripheral blood, taken on day 0 of AZD1222 vaccination. The receptors come from an adult in good health.

The gene calls are TRBV18 and TRBJ1-2; 7 bases align to TRBD1. V trimming: 3 bases; J trimming: 7 bases; junction bases outside the gene matches: 5. Looked up from germline, CDR1 is KGHSH and CDR2 is LQKENI. CDR3 length: 13 amino acids. For the CDR3, the DNA is TGTGCCAGCTCACCGTCGACAGGGTCTGGCTACACCTTC. Amino acids: CASSPSTGSGYTF.

This chain links TRBV7-2 with TRBJ2-7; D is possibly TRBD1 (5 bases). The V gene lost 3 bases and the J gene lost 5 bases, with 14 bases spanning the gap. Germline V gene data show CDR1 as SGHTA and CDR2 as FQGNSA. The CDR3 loop spans 14 amino acids. The chain's CDR3 is CASSFGRVRDEQYF. The CDR3 bases are TGTGCCAGCAGCTTCGGCAGGGTCCGGGACGAGCAGTACTTC.

V gene TRBV18 combines with J gene TRBJ2-5; D might be TRBD1 or TRBD2, each matching 5 bases. V shed 3 bases and J shed 5 bases, with 10 bases lying between them. The CDR3 is made up of 13 amino acids. Looked up from germline, CDR1 is KGHSH and CDR2 is LQKENI. CDR3 amino acids: CASSPFRGETQYF. DNA for the CDR3: TGTGCCAGCTCACCTTTTCGGGGCGAGACCCAGTACTTC. The full variable domain, with the rest looked up from reference TRBV18 and TRBJ2-5, is NAGVMQNPRHLVRRRGQEARLRCSPMKGHSHVYWYRQLPEEGLKFMVYLQKENIIDESGMPKERFSAEFPKEGPSILRIQQVVRGDSAAYFCASSPFRGETQYFGPGTRLLVL.

This clone came up a few times. The CDR3 region is CASRQGAGTQYF. The CDR3 bases are TGTGCCAGCAGGCAGGGGGCGGGGACCCAGTACTTC. This chain links TRBV7-2 with TRBJ2-5, with 8 bases aligning to TRBD1. Trimming at V came to 6 bases and at J to 7 bases, leaving 4 bases not matched to a gene. Germline CDR1 SGHTA, CDR2 FQGNSA. CDR3 size: 12 residues.

The chain employs TRBV2 and TRBJ1-1, with 7 bases matching TRBD1. With V trimmed by 6 bases and J by 6 bases, 4 bases remained unmatched. Per germline, CDR1 SNHLY and CDR2 FYNNEI. The CDR3 spans 12 residues. DNA of the CDR3: TGTGCCAGCAGCCGACAGGGCCCTGAAGCTTTCTTT. The encoded protein is CASSRQGPEAFF.

The chain combines TRBV15 with TRBJ1-1; TRBD1 agrees at 10 bases. Trimming removed 5 bases from V and 11 bases from J; junction bases left unmatched: 8. Per germline, CDR1 LNHNV and CDR2 YYDKDF (reference sequence). CDR3 length: 13 residues. The CDR3 reads CATSGRPGQGAFF. CDR3 in DNA: TGTGCCACCAGCGGCCGTCCGGGACAGGGGGCTTTCTTT.

This clone has just a few counts. The V gene is TRBV7-9, the J gene TRBJ1-5; tentative D call: TRBD1 (6 bases). Deletions cut 6 bases from V and 2 bases from J, with 14 bases between. CDR1 and CDR2 (germline): SEHNR, FQNEAQ (reference sequence). This CDR3 has 15 residues. The chain's CDR3 is CASRATGLGNQPQHF. CDR3 DNA sequence: TGTGCCAGCAGGGCGACAGGCCTGGGCAATCAGCCCCAGCATTTT. Full variable domain (remainder filled in from reference TRBV7-9 and TRBJ1-5): DTGVSQNPRHKITKRGQNVTFRCDPISEHNRLYWYRQTLGQGPEFLTYFQNEAQLEKSRLLSDRFSAERPKGSFSTLEIQRTEQGDSAMYLCASRATGLGNQPQHFGDGTRLSIL.

The chain couples TRBV5-1 to TRBJ1-6; D unclear. The V end was cut by 0 bases, the J end by 7 bases, with 8 bases between. This CDR3 spans 14 amino acids. In germline, CDR1 is SGHRS, CDR2 YFSETQ. CDR3 loop: CASSLEGPNSPLHF. CDR3 bases: TGCGCCAGCAGCTTGGAAGGGCCCAATTCACCCCTCCACTTT.

This chain uses TRBV7-2 with TRBJ1-5; D is undetermined. Trimming shortened V by 1 base and J by 6 bases, and 7 bases separated the two germline ends. CDR1 is SGHTA, CDR2 FQGNSA, per germline. CDR3 length: 13 residues. Here the CDR3 reads CASSLEGGQPQHF. The DNA for the CDR3 is TGTGCCAGCAGCTTAGAGGGAGGTCAGCCCCAGCATTTT.

This chain links TRBV9 with TRBJ1-1; D is undetermined. The CDR3 loop spans 13 amino acids. V dropped 4 bases and J dropped 0 bases, with 7 bases sitting between them. CDR1 is SGDLS and CDR2 is YYNGEE in the germline V gene. The CDR3 reads CASSSRMNTEAFF. CDR3 nucleotide sequence: TGTGCCAGCAGCTCCCGGATGAACACTGAAGCTTTCTTT.

The chain has TRBV18 and TRBJ1-1; 7 bases align to TRBD1. The CDR3 extends over 14 amino acids. Germline V gene lookup returns CDR1 KGHSH and CDR2 LQKENI. V shed 4 bases, J shed 4 bases, and the junction held 6 bases outside the gene matches. CDR3: CASSQSPGGTEAFF. CDR3 nucleotides: TGTGCCAGCTCACAATCCCCAGGGGGCACTGAAGCTTTCTTT.

This clone was detected a few times. V usage is TRBV11-2 and J usage is TRBJ2-2; the D is unclear. V was pared by 1 base and J by 4 bases, with 4 bases between. The CDR3 spans 13 residues. Germline V CDR1 and CDR2: SGHAT, FQNNGV. CDR3 protein: CASSLGGTGELFF. CDR3 sequence (DNA): TGTGCCAGCAGCTTAGGGGGCACCGGGGAGCTGTTTTTT. Together with reference TRBV11-2 and TRBJ2-2, the CDR3 gives the full variable domain: EAGVAQSPRYKIIEKRQSVAFWCNPISGHATLYWYQQILGQGPKLLIQFQNNGVVDDSQLPKDRFSAERLKGVDSTLKIQPAKLEDSAVYLCASSLGGTGELFFGEGSRLTVL.

The chain has TRBV5-4 and TRBJ2-3; 7 bases map to TRBD2. Germline V gives CDR1 SGHNT, CDR2 YYREEE (reference sequence). The CDR3 consists of 14 residues. V shed 4 bases and J 0 bases; nucleotides not matched to a gene: 2. CDR3 region: CASSHSGSTDTQYF. Here the CDR3 DNA reads TGTGCCAGCAGCCATAGCGGGAGCACAGATACGCAGTATTTT. Drawing the rest from reference TRBV5-4 and TRBJ2-3, the complete variable domain is ETGVTQSPTHLIKTRGQQVTLRCSSQSGHNTVSWYQQALGQGPQFIFQYYREEENGRGNFPPRFSGLQFPNYSSELNVNALELDDSALYLCASSHSGSTDTQYFGPGTRLTVL.

The genes are TRBV6-6 and TRBJ2-5; TRBD1 agrees at 8 bases. The V gene's germline CDR1 is MNHNY and CDR2 SVGAGI (reference sequence). V was clipped by 4 bases and J by 5 bases; unmatched bases: 6. The CDR3 contains 14 residues. As DNA, the CDR3 is TGTGCCAGCAGTTTCGCAGGGGGCAGGGAGACCCAGTACTTC. This gives the protein CASSFAGGRETQYF.

V usage is TRBV10-3 and J usage is TRBJ1-2; D ambiguous. The CDR3 totals 13 residues. Trimming removed 6 bases from V and 1 base from J, with 9 bases in between. In germline, CDR1 is ENHRY, CDR2 SYGVKD. The CDR3 is CAIRSHYNYGYTF. The CDR3 nucleotides are TGTGCCATCAGGTCTCACTATAACTATGGCTACACCTTC.

The rearrangement joins TRBV28 to TRBJ1-1, with D possibly being TRBD1 (6 bases). The length of the CDR3 is 16 residues. The germline CDR1 and CDR2 sequences are MDHEN and SYDVKM. Trimming left V 6 bases short and J 0 bases short, with 17 bases between. CDR3: CASRLGGVSMNTEAFF. DNA of the CDR3: TGTGCCAGCAGACTGGGGGGCGTGAGCATGAACACTGAAGCTTTCTTT.

This chain links TRBV30 with TRBJ1-3; the D is unclear. The CDR3 runs 18 residues. Trimming left V 1 base short and J 3 bases short, with 22 bases between. Germline V gives CDR1 GTSNPN, CDR2 SVGIG (reference sequence). The CDR3 DNA follows: TGTGCCTGGAGTGGGCCCACCATTTCCAGGCCTCTTGGAAACACCATATATTTT. This encodes CAWSGPTISRPLGNTIYF. Full variable domain (remainder filled in from reference TRBV30 and TRBJ1-3): SQTIHQWPATLVQPVGSPLSLECTVEGTSNPNLYWYRQAAGRGLQLLFYSVGIGQISSEVPQNLSASRPQDRQFILSSKKLLLSDSGFYLCAWSGPTISRPLGNTIYFGEGSWLTVV.